This T cell receptor beta chain was sequenced for a study of blood T cell repertoires in COVID-19. Profiling relied on immunoSEQ multiplex PCR, and the TCRdb table lists in-frame clones only, not all of them. The sample shows some 54,000 clones, 81% of them seen only once. Enrollment of patients from Seattle took place during active infection, with longitudinal follow-up. Germline V gene lookup returns CDR1 LGHDT and CDR2 YNNKEL (reference sequence). This CDR3 is built from 16 residues. Unmatched junction bases numbered 4, after V lost 1 base and J lost 5 bases. The clonotype was recovered from a woman over 75 with COVID-19, enrolled during active disease. Source material: peripheral blood. The chain links TRBV3-1 (or the pseudogene TRBV3-2) to TRBJ2-7; 14 nucleotides line up with TRBD2. Here the CDR3 reads CASSQGRTSGRNEQYF. The CDR3 nucleotides read TGTGCCAGCAGCCAAGGGAGGACTAGCGGGAGGAACGAGCAGTACTTC.